These 10 T cell receptor beta chains came from one sample sequenced in a study of vaccination and CD4 T cells after COVID-19. Cultured CD4+ T cell DNA underwent sequencing with the Oncomine TCR Beta short-read assay. TCRdb recomputed calls from the PCR reads with MiXCR, one row per CDR3 protein. The table shows some 24,000 distinct CDR3 sequences, with around 30% occurring only once. For these TCRs, the target antigens are not known. Time point described: late sampling 161 to 241 days after vaccination in a few convalescent patients. Treatment: roughly 10-day PBMC culture with coronavirus spike peptide pools or control peptides (ViraFEST assay). The source material was CD4+ T cells from blood, cultured in vitro, sampled about 7 months after SARS-CoV-2 vaccination. Receptors were obtained from a human donor who had recovered from COVID-19.

This sequence joins TRBV6-1 and TRBJ1-1; D unclear. The V end was cut by 6 bases, the J end by 11 bases, with 22 bases between. The V gene's germline CDR1 is MNHNS and CDR2 SASEGT. The CDR3 is 14 residues long. The DNA of the CDR3 is TGTGCCAGCAGAATTACCTCGGGAGCAAAAGGGGCTTTCTTT. Protein: CASRITSGAKGAFF.

The J gene is TRBJ2-2, the V gene TRBV20-1, with 7 nucleotides matching TRBD1. Germline CDR1 is DFQATT and CDR2 is SNEGSKA (reference sequence). After removal of 5 bases from V and 1 base from J, the junction contained 4 bases not matched to a gene. This CDR3 contains 14 residues. The CDR3 loop reads CSAGRQGNTGELFF. As DNA, the CDR3 is TGCAGTGCTGGTAGACAGGGGAACACCGGGGAGCTGTTTTTT.

This clonotype has only a few counts. The chain couples TRBV20-1 to TRBJ2-5, with D uncertain. The CDR3 runs to 13 residues. Germline CDR1 reads DFQATT; CDR2 reads SNEGSKA (reference sequence). V shed 6 bases and J shed 5 bases, with 16 bases lying between them. The CDR3 loop is CSAPPGGWETQYF. CDR3 sequence (DNA): TGCAGTGCCCCACCCGGCGGTTGGGAGACCCAGTACTTC.

This clonotype has a handful of counts. The CDR3 is CASSLTGGDGYTF. CDR3 bases: TGTGCCAGCAGCTTGACAGGGGGCGACGGCTACACCTTC. This chain uses TRBV6-1 with TRBJ1-2, with TRBD1 matching over 10 bases. V lost 6 bases, J lost 8 bases, and 6 bases stayed unmatched. Per germline, CDR1 MNHNS and CDR2 SASEGT. The CDR3 covers 13 residues.

The chain couples TRBV6-5 to TRBJ2-7; 9 bases match TRBD2. Germline CDR1 reads MNHEY; CDR2 reads SVGAGI. V shed 0 bases and J 6 bases; nucleotides not matched to a gene: 9. The CDR3 totals 16 residues. Here the CDR3 DNA reads TGTGCCAGCAGTTACTCCGCCGGTAGCGGGAGCGGCGAGCAGTACTTC. This codes for CASSYSAGSGSGEQYF.

J is TRBJ2-7 and V is TRBV20-1, with TRBD2 matching 13 bases. The length of the CDR3 is 15 residues. V lost 3 bases to trimming and J lost 6 bases; unmatched junction nucleotides: 8. Germline V gene lookup returns CDR1 DFQATT and CDR2 SNEGSKA (reference sequence). The CDR3 sequence: CSARGGLAGVIEQYF. CDR3 DNA sequence: TGCAGTGCTAGGGGAGGACTAGCGGGAGTTATCGAGCAGTACTTC.

A few counts support this clonotype. The genes are TRBV18 and TRBJ2-7; TRBD1 is a possible D gene (5 bases). With 5 bases removed from V and 4 bases from J, the gap between germline ends came to 9 bases. Germline CDR1 KGHSH, CDR2 LQKENI. The CDR3 totals 12 residues. DNA of the CDR3: TGTGCCAGCTCAGCCGACAGTTACGAGCAGTACTTC. Translation: CASSADSYEQYF. Full variable domain (outside the CDR3, taken from reference TRBV18 and TRBJ2-7): NAGVMQNPRHLVRRRGQEARLRCSPMKGHSHVYWYRQLPEEGLKFMVYLQKENIIDESGMPKERFSAEFPKEGPSILRIQQVVRGDSAAYFCASSADSYEQYFGPGTRLTVT.

This rearrangement joins TRBV2 to TRBJ1-2, with a tentative D call TRBD1 (5 bases). Deletions cut 3 bases from V and 7 bases from J, with 18 bases between. This CDR3 spans 15 amino acids. CDR1 SNHLY and CDR2 FYNNEI come from the germline V gene. CDR3 DNA: TGTGCCAGCAGTGAGGTACAGGTAGAAGTAGGTGGCTACACCTTC. It is translated as CASSEVQVEVGGYTF.

This chain links TRBV7-8 with TRBJ2-1; D gene unclear. The CDR3 is 14 amino acids. The V end was cut by 0 bases, the J end by 7 bases, with 10 bases between. Germline V gene lookup returns CDR1 SGHVS and CDR2 FQNEAQ. The DNA for the CDR3 is TGTGCCAGCAGCTTAGCGCTCCAACCTAATGAGCAGTTCTTC. Protein product: CASSLALQPNEQFF.

The genes are TRBV7-3 and TRBJ2-1; unclear D gene. This CDR3 region has 11 residues. The germline gives CDR1 SGHTA, CDR2 FQGTGA. V lost 5 bases to trimming and J lost 9 bases, with 8 bases between them. CDR3 in DNA: TGTGCCAGCAGCCCCGGTGCTGAGCAGTTCTTC. This translates into CASSPGAEQFF.